The clone carrying this T cell receptor beta chain showed up just a few times. Antigen unknown. The data were taken from a study of immune evolution from preneoplasia to lung adenocarcinoma. The study's findings and limits: Top clone frequencies peaked in normal lung, apparently declining through invasive adenocarcinoma.

V lost 5 bases to trimming and J lost 3 bases, with 15 bases between them. The CDR3 is 15 amino acids. The germline CDR1 and CDR2 sequences are LNHDA and SQIVND (reference sequence). This table comes from immunoSEQ multiplex PCR, and its TCRdb copy is limited to in-frame clones, with some not included. The data hold about 11,000 clones, with 78% observed a single time. Histologic diagnosis was independently verified by two lung pathologists. This rearrangement joins TRBV19 to TRBJ2-3; tentatively, D is TRBD2 (5 bases). Sequences were obtained from FFPE minimally invasive lung adenocarcinoma tissue. The sequence came from a person aged 55-80 years with lung adenocarcinoma. CDR3 nucleotides: TGTGCCAGTAGTGTCTCCGGTTGGAGGACAGATACGCAGTATTTT. Its translation: CASSVSGWRTDTQYF.